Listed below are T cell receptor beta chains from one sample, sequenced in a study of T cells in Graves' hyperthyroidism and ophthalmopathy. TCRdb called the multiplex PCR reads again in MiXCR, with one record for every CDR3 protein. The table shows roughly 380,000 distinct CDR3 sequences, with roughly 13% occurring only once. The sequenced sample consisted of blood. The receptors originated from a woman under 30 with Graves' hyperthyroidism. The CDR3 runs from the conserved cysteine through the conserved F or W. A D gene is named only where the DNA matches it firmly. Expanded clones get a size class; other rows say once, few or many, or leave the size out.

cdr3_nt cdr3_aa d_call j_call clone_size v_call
TGTGCCAGCAGTGAAGTGGAAAGGGGCTTGGGGACGCAGTATTTT CASSEVERGLGTQYF NA TRBJ2-3 many TRBV2
TGTGCCAGCAGCTTAGTCCGGGACAGTAGCAATGAGCAGTTCTTC CASSLVRDSSNEQFF TRBD1 TRBJ2-1 many TRBV13
TGTGCCAGCAGTTACGCTAGCAGGGGGGTCGGTGAGCAGTTCTTC CASSYASRGVGEQFF NA TRBJ2-1 many TRBV6-5
TGTGCCAGCAGCGTAGCAGATACGCAGTATTTT CASSVADTQYF NA TRBJ2-3 NA TRBV9
TGTGCCATCAGTTCCGGGACAGGGGGGTACGAGCAGTACTTC CAISSGTGGYEQYF TRBD1 TRBJ2-7 many TRBV10-3
TGTGCCAGCAGCGGGCTAGGCCGGGAGAATCCCCACGAGCAGTACTTC CASSGLGRENPHEQYF NA TRBJ2-7 few TRBV9
TGTGCCAGCAGTTATCTAGGGACAGGGCTCTCGTATGGCTACACCTTC CASSYLGTGLSYGYTF TRBD1 TRBJ1-2 few TRBV6-1
TGTGCCAGCAGCTTAGATCTTCTATCACCCCTCCACTTT CASSLDLLSPLHF NA TRBJ1-6 many TRBV11-2
TGTGCCAGCAGCGTAGTATTGAACACCGGGGAGCTGTTTTTT CASSVVLNTGELFF NA TRBJ2-2 NA TRBV9
TGTGCCTGGAGTGTATGGTCTAGTGATGAGACCCAGTACTTC CAWSVWSSDETQYF NA TRBJ2-5 many TRBV30
TGCAGTGCTAGCCCAGACATGCACACTGAAGCTTTCTTT CSASPDMHTEAFF NA TRBJ1-1 many TRBV20-1
TGTGCCAGCTCCCCAACCGGGGCAGGGGGGCAAGAGACCCAGTACTTC CASSPTGAGGQETQYF NA TRBJ2-5 many TRBV18
TGTGCAATTAGTGCGGGGGACAGCAATTCACCCCTCCACTTT CAISAGDSNSPLHF TRBD1 TRBJ1-6 NA TRBV10-3
TGTGCCAGTACCCTAGACCTGAATCAGCCCCAGCATTTT CASTLDLNQPQHF NA TRBJ1-5 few TRBV19
TGTGCCTGGAGTAGGAGGGGTCCCTACGAGCAGTACTTC CAWSRRGPYEQYF NA TRBJ2-7 many TRBV30
TGCAGTGCTTCACATTGGGACTCTGGAAACACCATATATTTT CSASHWDSGNTIYF NA TRBJ1-3 few TRBV20-1
TGTGCCAGCAGTTACACAACGGGGTATGGCTACACCTTC CASSYTTGYGYTF NA TRBJ1-2 NA TRBV6-1
TGTGCCAGCAGGACCACACGCTACGAGCAGTACTTC CASRTTRYEQYF NA TRBJ2-7 many TRBV28
TGTGCCAGCAGTGACGGAGTCCAGGGGGGGATCTACACCTTC CASSDGVQGGIYTF TRBD1 TRBJ1-2 few TRBV6-4
TGCGCCAGCAGCTTGGGGCCCTCTGAAGCTTTCTTT CASSLGPSEAFF NA TRBJ1-1 many TRBV5-1
TGTGCCAGCAGGCTAACAGGTTCCTATGGCTACACCTTC CASRLTGSYGYTF NA TRBJ1-2 many TRBV12-3/TRBV12-4
TGTGCCAGCAGTTACTCTATTTTGGCTAGCGGGAGACCCGGGGAGCTGTTTTTT CASSYSILASGRPGELFF TRBD2 TRBJ2-2 few TRBV6-2/TRBV6-3
TGTGCCAGCAGCGTAGTTCTGGGTAACACTGAAGCTTTCTTT CASSVVLGNTEAFF NA TRBJ1-1 many TRBV9
TGTGCCAGCAGCGCGACAGGGAATGAGCAGTTCTTC CASSATGNEQFF TRBD1 TRBJ2-1 many TRBV11-3
TGTGCCAGCAGCCCGGGACAGTCCCTCTATGGCTACACCTTC CASSPGQSLYGYTF TRBD1 TRBJ1-2 NA TRBV5-5
TGTGCCAGCAGCCACGGGGGGACAGGGCGGACCCCGCTCGTAGCTTTCTTT CASSHGGTGRTPLVAFF TRBD1 TRBJ1-1 NA TRBV5-6
TGTGCCAGCCGTTTCTCAACGGGGTCGGGAGCTTTCTTT CASRFSTGSGAFF NA TRBJ1-1 NA TRBV28
TGTGCCAGCGGACTAGGGGCCCCACGAAGAGAGACCCAGTACTTC CASGLGAPRRETQYF TRBD2 TRBJ2-5 many TRBV2
TGTGCCACCAGTGATTCTACGGGGGCACATTCGGCCCAGTACTTC CATSDSTGAHSAQYF NA TRBJ2-5 many TRBV24-1
TGTGCCTGCAACAATTACCCTGGCGAGCAGTACTTC CACNNYPGEQYF NA TRBJ2-7 few TRBV6-2/TRBV6-3
TGTGCCAGCAGTGAGGGATCTGAAGCTTTCTTT CASSEGSEAFF NA TRBJ1-1 few TRBV25-1
TGTGCCAGCAGTGAAGCGGTGAGGCTCCCCCGGGACAGGGATCGCGAGCAGTACTTC CASSEAVRLPRDRDREQYF TRBD1 TRBJ2-7 many TRBV2
TGTGCCTGGAGTGTAACAGGGGGCCCGAACACTGAAGCTTTCTTT CAWSVTGGPNTEAFF TRBD1 TRBJ1-1 many TRBV30
TGTGCCAGCAGGCCGGACACCCGAGGATGGACCGGGGAGCTGTTTTTT CASRPDTRGWTGELFF NA TRBJ2-2 NA TRBV27
TGCAGCTCGGGACAGGGGACTGCTTTCTTT CSSGQGTAFF TRBD1 TRBJ1-1 NA TRBV29-1
TGTGCCATCGCAGCCCCTAGTAACTACGAGCAGTACTTC CAIAAPSNYEQYF NA TRBJ2-7 many TRBV10-3
TGTGCCAGCAGCTTAGCTGGGAACAATGAGCAGTTCTTC CASSLAGNNEQFF NA TRBJ2-1 many TRBV7-9
TGTGCCAGCAGCGTAGATGGGGGGGCAAGAGGTACTGAAGCTTTCTTT CASSVDGGARGTEAFF NA TRBJ1-1 NA TRBV9
TGCGCCAGCAGCCAAGAAGTAGACTTCTATGGCTACACCTTC CASSQEVDFYGYTF NA TRBJ1-2 many TRBV4-1
TGTGCCAGCAGTGACGGGGGGGCCGGCGGGGAGCTGTTTTTT CASSDGGAGGELFF NA TRBJ2-2 many TRBV6-4
TGTGCCAGCAGTGAGCAGGGTTGGGGCTACACCTTC CASSEQGWGYTF NA TRBJ1-2 many TRBV6-1
TGTGCCAGCAGCGAACGGCTTACAGGGGGCTACGAGCAGTACTTC CASSERLTGGYEQYF TRBD1 TRBJ2-7 few TRBV2
TGCAGTGCTAGAGATAAGCGGGAGGTTTATGAGCAGTTCTTC CSARDKREVYEQFF TRBD2 TRBJ2-1 many TRBV20-1
TGTGCCAGCAGACGGGGTCTCCAAGAGACCCAGTACTTC CASRRGLQETQYF NA TRBJ2-5 many TRBV6-1
TGTGCCAGCACTCGACAGAGCATGAACACTGAAGCTTTCTTT CASTRQSMNTEAFF NA TRBJ1-1 many TRBV11-1
TGTGCCAGTAGTTCGCGGGCCGTCCTGACTTTC CASSSRAVLTF NA TRBJ2-6 NA TRBV19
TGCGCCAGCAGCTCGGGGCGGGAGACTCGCTACGAGCAGTACTTC CASSSGRETRYEQYF TRBD2 TRBJ2-7 many TRBV5-1
TGTGCCAGCAGCCAATGGACAGCGGCTACGGATGGCTACACCTTC CASSQWTAATDGYTF NA TRBJ1-2 many TRBV4-2
TGCGCCAGCAGCCAGACAGGTGGGGGCCCAGATACGCAGTATTTT CASSQTGGGPDTQYF NA TRBJ2-3 NA TRBV4-1